The source of this T cell receptor (beta chain) is a study of memory CD4+ T cells and cytomegalovirus serostatus. Germline V gene sequence: CDR1 MDHEN, CDR2 SYDVKM. This CDR3 is built from 12 residues. Between the trimmed V and J ends, which lost 5 bases and 8 bases, there was a span of 10 bases. Only in-frame clones appear in the TCRdb table, and some are missing; sequencing was by immunoSEQ multiplex PCR. The sample yields 55,000 or so clones, over 60% seen once. Single viable CD3+CD4+CD8-CD45RO+ cells were sorted as the memory CD4+ T cells. This rearrangement joins TRBV28 to TRBJ2-1; D is unclear. This TCR was recovered from an adult in good health and CMV-seropositive. The sequencing input was memory CD4+ T cells from blood. The CDR3 bases are TGTGCCAGCAGTGCCGCCCTCCATGAGCAGTTCTTC. This codes for CASSAALHEQFF.